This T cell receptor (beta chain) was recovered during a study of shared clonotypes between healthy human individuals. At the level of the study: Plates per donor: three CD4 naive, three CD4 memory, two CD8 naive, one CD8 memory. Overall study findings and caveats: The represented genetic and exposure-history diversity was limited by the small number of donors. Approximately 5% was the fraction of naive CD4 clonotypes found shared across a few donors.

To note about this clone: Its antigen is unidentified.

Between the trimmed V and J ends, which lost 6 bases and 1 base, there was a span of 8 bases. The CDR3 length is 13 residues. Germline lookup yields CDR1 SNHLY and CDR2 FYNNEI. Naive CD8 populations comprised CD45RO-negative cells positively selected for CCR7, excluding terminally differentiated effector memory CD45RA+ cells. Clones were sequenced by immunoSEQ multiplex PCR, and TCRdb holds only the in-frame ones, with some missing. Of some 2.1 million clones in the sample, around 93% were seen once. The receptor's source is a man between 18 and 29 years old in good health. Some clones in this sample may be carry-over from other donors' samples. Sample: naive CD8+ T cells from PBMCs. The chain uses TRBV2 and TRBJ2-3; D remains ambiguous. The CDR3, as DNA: TGTGCCAGCAGCAGGAGAGGCACAGATACGCAGTATTTT. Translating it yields CASSRRGTDTQYF.